A selection of T cell receptor beta chains follows, all from one sample in a study of cytomegalovirus exposure and HLA in healthy donors. Assay: immunoSEQ multiplex PCR; the TCRdb copy retains only in-frame clones and omits some. Among hundreds of thousands of clones, 87% were seen once, and the ten largest hold roughly 2%. Sequencing input: PBMCs. These TCRs come from a young woman in good health and CMV-seropositive. CDR3s include the opening cysteine and the closing phenylalanine or tryptophan. Clone size is given for some rows only: seen once, a few or many times, or a class if the clone is expanded.

cdr3_aa,j_call,v_call,clone_size
CASSFDRAMNTEAFF,TRBJ1-1,TRBV5-1,.
CASRASGKKNEQFF,TRBJ2-1,TRBV6-5,.
CASSVDLPGQGSGANVLTF,TRBJ2-6,TRBV28,.
CASSFLQGRYGYTF,TRBJ1-2,TRBV28,once
CAWSVRGNEKLFF,TRBJ1-4,TRBV30,.
CASSRQDREHEQYF,TRBJ2-7,TRBV19,few
CAARGHTEAFF,TRBJ1-1,TRBV28,.
CASSYAVNQPQHF,TRBJ1-5,TRBV6-5,few
CASSYREDGYTF,TRBJ1-2,TRBV6-6,few
CASSPLAVNSGNTIYF,TRBJ1-3,TRBV27,once
CASSPSGLAGHNEQFF,TRBJ2-1,TRBV4-2,.
CASSLVVGLAGTGELFF,TRBJ2-2,TRBV11-2,once
CASSPAEREKLFF,TRBJ1-4,TRBV7-9,.
CASSQVTTANYGYTF,TRBJ1-2,TRBV4-1,.
CASRAWSGRAAGELFF,TRBJ2-2,TRBV2,once
CASSEGGRADDEQYF,TRBJ2-7,TRBV10-1,.
CASSRIRTGYTETQYF,TRBJ2-5,TRBV5-1,.
CASSQDFSTDTQYF,TRBJ2-3,TRBV6-6,.
CASSIASTGGRAEAFF,TRBJ1-1,TRBV19,few
CASSLPGTDTQYF,TRBJ2-3,TRBV25-1,.